This T cell receptor beta chain stems from a study of memory CD4+ T cells and cytomegalovirus serostatus. On the study more broadly: Donors were healthy Belgian adults, fewer than ten CMV seropositive and about two dozen seronegative. Whole-study findings and limits: Suggested: most of the CMV-linked TCR signature lies in CD4+ memory cells.

Comments on this clone: The target antigen is unknown.

Data came from immunoSEQ multiplex PCR; TCRdb stores just in-frame clones and leaves some out. The table includes tens of thousands of clones, roughly three quarters detected once. V was pared by 6 bases and J by 1 base, with 9 bases between. CDR3 length: 13 amino acids. Germline CDR1 is SGHTA and CDR2 is FQGNSA. The sort gate was single viable CD3+CD4+CD8-CD45RO+ cells for memory CD4+ T cells. The genes are TRBV7-2 and TRBJ1-1; the D gene is possibly TRBD1 (6 bases). The sample consisted of memory CD4+ T cells from blood. The receptor was isolated from an adult in good health and CMV-seronegative. The CDR3, as DNA: TGTGCCAGCAGACAGGGCCCGAACACTGAAGCTTTCTTT. Translating gives CASRQGPNTEAFF. Complete variable domain (other parts from reference TRBV7-2 and TRBJ1-1): GAGVSQSPSNKVTEKGKDVELRCDPISGHTALYWYRQSLGQGLEFLIYFQGNSAPDKSGLPSDRFSAERTGGSVSTLTIQRTQQEDSAVYLCASRQGPNTEAFFGQGTRLTVV.